This T cell receptor beta chain came from a study of neurological immune-mediated disorders (dated by TCRdb to the late 2010s). About the study as a whole: Among the approximately 34 multiple sclerosis patients, roughly 31 had relapsing-remitting MS and 3 had secondary progressive MS. The cohort included approximately 68 subjects: roughly 14 with HAM/TSP, some 35 with multiple sclerosis, and 20 healthy controls. Alongside PBMC samples, the set of 106 TCR-beta libraries contained longitudinal samples, technical triplicates, and paired CD4+ and CD8+ T-cell subsets that had been sorted. Peripheral blood TCR-beta repertoires from patients with HTLV-I-associated myelopathy (HAM/TSP), patients with multiple sclerosis, and healthy controls were compared in the study using UMI-based sequencing.

cDNA synthesis used template-switch 5'RACE with a primer carrying a 10-nucleotide random unique molecular identifier tagging each TCR transcript. Every sequencing run covered 15-18 subjects and yielded more than 160 million TCR-beta sequences. Total RNA was extracted with the RNeasy kit. TCR-beta VDJ regions were amplified with primers for the TCR constant region and the 5'RACE anchor, using the KAPA Real-time Library Amplification kit. Sample indexes and Illumina adaptors were added in a first PCR, after which library yield was increased in a second PCR. After purification with Ampure beads, the TCR product of roughly 650 bp was size-selected on a 2% E-gel SizeSelection system. Library quality was checked on a Bioanalyzer, concentration was measured with Qubit, and libraries were quantified with the Kapa Library Quantification kit before pooling. An Illumina HiSeq 2500 was used to sequence the libraries paired-end at 2 x 150 bp. To increase sequence diversity, about 25-31% phiX was spiked into each library pool. From the authors' description of their analysis: Quality-filtered reads were processed with the UMI-based MiGEC pipeline, and over 80% of raw TCR sequences were removed by the MiGEC pipeline during error correction. IMGT germline references were used for alignment of VDJ genes, and clonotypes were defined by a unique CDR3 amino acid sequence together with V-J genes. Clonal expansion, Shannon diversity and CDR3 relatedness were evaluated with VDJtools (CalcPairwiseDistances, ClusterSamples), while phylogenetic trees were built in CLCbio workbench. Expanded clones were defined as having at least 8 unique UMIs, based on coefficient-of-variation modelling across technical triplicates. The raw public data were reprocessed by TCRdb itself: fastp quality trimming at Q25, MiXCR clonotype calling, in-frame beta chains only. Under each unique CDR3 protein, matching rows form one entry showing the most common genes and DNA. TCRdb, rather than the study authors, made the V and J calls. The sample table lists tens of thousands of distinct CDR3 sequences, less than 5.5% of them with a count of one. The ten largest clonotypes hold 2.2% of the sample.

CDR1 and CDR2 were assigned from the germline V gene (reference sequence) as LNHNV and YYDKDF. Its CDR3 holds 12 amino acids, cysteine through phenylalanine. Kept here is only the CDR3 DNA, which spans 36 bases and is read in frame from base 1. V gives up 3 bases and J gives up 6 bases, and the segment between their germline ends measures 3 bases. Overall study results and their limits: No association of the MS cluster with clinical or MRI features was observed, and the need for larger cohorts was stated by the authors. In a phylogenetic analysis, the repertoires of 18 out of 34 MS patients fell into a single cluster of related CDR3 sequences, pointing to a possible signature at the repertoire level. No identical CDR3 amino acid sequences were found to be shared among expanded clones across subjects, suggesting that TCR-beta repertoires were private in all groups. TCR clonal expansion was highest in HAM/TSP patients and lowest in MS patients, with MS patients falling below even healthy controls.

For unsorted PBMC libraries, 2 million PBMCs were used after storage in RNAlater at -80 degrees C until RNA extraction. Multiple sclerosis patients were enrolled in a US clinical protocol under which disease progression was evaluated by magnetic resonance imaging. Peripheral blood was subjected to Ficoll-Hypaque density gradient centrifugation to isolate PBMCs, which were then cryopreserved in liquid nitrogen. The sample holds many counts of this clonotype. Its antigen is unknown. No qualities accompany the bases; no much larger clone lies one base away. The sample comprised PBMCs. This receptor was taken from a woman aged 25 to 45 with multiple sclerosis. The chain is assembled from TRBV15 and TRBJ1-6, with the D gene call left open. CDR3 region: CATSSLNSPLHF. The sequence in DNA is TGTGCCACCAGCAGCCTTAATTCACCCCTCCACTTT.